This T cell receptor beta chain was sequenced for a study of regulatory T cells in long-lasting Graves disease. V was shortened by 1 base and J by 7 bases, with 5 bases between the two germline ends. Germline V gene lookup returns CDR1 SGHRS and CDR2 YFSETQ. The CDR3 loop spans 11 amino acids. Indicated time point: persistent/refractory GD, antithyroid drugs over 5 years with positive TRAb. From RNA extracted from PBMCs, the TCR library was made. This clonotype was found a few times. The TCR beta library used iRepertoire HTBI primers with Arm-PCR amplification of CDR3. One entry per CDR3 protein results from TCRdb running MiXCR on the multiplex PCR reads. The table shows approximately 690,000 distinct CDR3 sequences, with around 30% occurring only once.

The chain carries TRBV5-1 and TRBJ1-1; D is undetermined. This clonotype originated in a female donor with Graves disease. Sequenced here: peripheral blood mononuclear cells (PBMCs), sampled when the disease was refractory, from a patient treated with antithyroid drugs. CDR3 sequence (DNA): TGCGCCAGCAGCTTGAAGGATGAAGCTTTCTTT. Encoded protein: CASSLKDEAFF.